These 32 T cell receptor beta chains share one sample of origin, sequenced in a study of blood T cell repertoires in COVID-19. Using immunoSEQ multiplex PCR, the repertoire was profiled, and TCRdb retains in-frame clones only, with some absent. The sample has 100,000 to 150,000 clones; approximately 88% are singletons. Sequencing input: peripheral blood. Source of these receptors: a woman older than 75 with acute or convalescent COVID-19.

Only a few counts were recorded for this clone. The genes are TRBV4-1 and TRBJ1-4, with a possible D match to TRBD1 (6 bases). Germline V gene data show CDR1 as MGHRA and CDR2 as YSYEKL. This CDR3 is 15 amino acids long. Trimming took off 6 bases at V and 6 bases at J, with 17 bases between the two ends. The CDR3 region is CASSGRGAIHEKLFF. CDR3 bases: TGCGCCAGCAGTGGGCGGGGGGCAATACATGAAAAACTGTTTTTT.

V usage is TRBV3-1 (or the pseudogene TRBV3-2) and J usage is TRBJ2-7; D possibly corresponds to TRBD1 (6 bases). The CDR3 covers 15 residues. V was clipped by 0 bases and J by 4 bases, with 13 bases between them. Germline loops: CDR1 LGHDT, CDR2 YNNKEL (reference sequence). The CDR3 DNA sequence: TGTGCCAGCAGCCAAGACACGGCAGGGGTTTACGAGCAGTACTTC. It translates to CASSQDTAGVYEQYF.

This clone was observed once. CDR3 in amino acids: CASSLAQGDRYYGYTF. For the CDR3, the DNA is TGTGCCAGCAGCTTAGCCCAGGGGGACCGATACTATGGCTACACCTTC. This chain uses TRBV7-9 with TRBJ1-2; 7 positions agree with TRBD1. The CDR3 spans 16 residues. With V trimmed by 0 bases and J by 3 bases, 7 bases remained unmatched. Germline loops: CDR1 SEHNR, CDR2 FQNEAQ (reference sequence). Complete variable domain (other parts from reference TRBV7-9 and TRBJ1-2): DTGVSQNPRHKITKRGQNVTFRCDPISEHNRLYWYRQTLGQGPEFLTYFQNEAQLEKSRLLSDRFSAERPKGSFSTLEIQRTEQGDSAMYLCASSLAQGDRYYGYTFGSGTRLTVV.

The rearrangement uses TRBV7-9 and TRBJ2-1, with D possibly matching TRBD2 (6 bases). V lost 4 bases and J lost 0, with 16 bases in between. The germline gives CDR1 SEHNR, CDR2 FQNEAQ (reference sequence). The CDR3 spans 17 residues. CDR3 coding DNA: TGTGCCAGCAGCTCCGAGCGGGCGTTGAGCTCCTACAATGAGCAGTTCTTC. Its protein is CASSSERALSSYNEQFF.

The chain recombines TRBV9 with TRBJ1-3; no firm D call. The CDR3 totals 13 residues. V was clipped by 1 base and J by 4 bases, with 6 bases between them. In germline, CDR1 is SGDLS, CDR2 YYNGEE. CDR3 sequence (DNA): TGTGCCAGCAGCGTAAGGGAGGGAAACACCATATATTTT. Its protein product is CASSVREGNTIYF.

The chain recombines TRBV5-6 with TRBJ2-7, with 8 bases aligning to TRBD1. The CDR3 runs to 17 residues. Germline CDR1 and CDR2: SGHDT and YYEEEE. J gave up 3 bases and V 4 bases, and 15 bases lay outside the gene matches. The CDR3 spells CASSPAIRTGYGYEQYF. In nucleotides, the CDR3 is TGTGCCAGCAGCCCGGCGATCCGGACAGGGTATGGCTACGAGCAGTACTTC.

The count of this clone is one. The chain couples TRBV6-2 or TRBV6-3 to TRBJ2-2; 7 nucleotides agree with TRBD2. The CDR3 sequence is 16 residues long. The V gene's germline CDR1 is MNHEY and CDR2 SVGEGT. Trimming at V came to 4 bases and at J to 4 bases, leaving 9 bases not matched to a gene. The CDR3, as DNA: TGTGCCAGCAGTTTAGGACTAGTTATGACCACCGGGGAGCTGTTTTTT. This gives the protein CASSLGLVMTTGELFF.

Only one count was recorded for this clone. This rearrangement joins TRBV7-9 to TRBJ1-4; D gene unclear. The germline V gene has CDR1 SEHNR and CDR2 FQNEAQ (reference sequence). Deletions cut 5 bases from V and 7 bases from J, with 14 bases between. CDR3 length: 14 residues. CDR3 DNA sequence: TGTGCCAGCAGCGGTACCGGGTTTCGTGAAAAACTGTTTTTT. Translation: CASSGTGFREKLFF. Full variable domain (remainder filled in from reference TRBV7-9 and TRBJ1-4): DTGVSQNPRHKITKRGQNVTFRCDPISEHNRLYWYRQTLGQGPEFLTYFQNEAQLEKSRLLSDRFSAERPKGSFSTLEIQRTEQGDSAMYLCASSGTGFREKLFFGSGTQLSVL.

CDR3 sequence (DNA): TGCGCCAGCAGCTTGGTTCCAGCTGGGGCCAACGTCCTGACTTTC. Protein product: CASSLVPAGANVLTF. This rearrangement joins TRBV5-1 to TRBJ2-6; D is undetermined. This CDR3 has 15 amino acids. Per germline, CDR1 SGHRS and CDR2 YFSETQ. V lost 0 bases to trimming and J lost 2 bases, with 6 bases between them.

This clone showed up just a few times. The rearrangement joins TRBV18 to TRBJ1-1; possible D gene TRBD1, 5 bases. V lost 2 bases and J lost 5, with 12 bases in between. CDR3 length equals 14 residues. CDR1 KGHSH and CDR2 LQKENI come from the germline V gene. CDR3 sequence (DNA): TGTGCCAGCTCACCAGCGGGGGGAGGAACTGAAGCTTTCTTT. Encoded protein: CASSPAGGGTEAFF.

This rearrangement joins TRBV5-4 to TRBJ2-1, with 8 bases aligning to TRBD2. The germline V gene has CDR1 SGHNT and CDR2 YYREEE (reference sequence). The CDR3 is made up of 16 amino acids. With V trimmed by 3 bases and J by 2 bases, 7 bases remained unmatched. CDR3 protein: CASSSAGGGAYNEQFF. In nucleotides, the CDR3 is TGTGCCAGCAGCTCCGCGGGGGGAGGTGCCTACAATGAGCAGTTCTTC.

V is TRBV7-2 and J is TRBJ2-7, with TRBD2 matching over 11 bases. With 6 bases clipped from V and 2 bases from J, the junction kept 15 bases outside the gene matches. Germline V gene sequence: CDR1 SGHTA, CDR2 FQGNSA. This CDR3 region has 18 residues. CDR3 sequence (DNA): TGTGCCAGCAGTTCGAGACTAGCGGGGAGGAGTAATCCCTACGAGCAGTACTTC. Its protein is CASSSRLAGRSNPYEQYF.

There are a few counts of this clone. The V gene is TRBV19, the J gene TRBJ2-2; TRBD1 matches 7 bases. This CDR3 is built from 15 residues. Germline-derived CDR1 and CDR2 are LNHDA and SQIVND (reference sequence). The J segment lost 4 bases and the V segment lost 4 bases, leaving 6 bases of the junction unmatched. In nucleotides, the CDR3 is TGTGCCAGTAGTACCCCGACAGGGAGCACCGGGGAGCTGTTTTTT. Translated, it gives CASSTPTGSTGELFF. Supplemented by reference TRBV19 and TRBJ2-2, the full variable domain reads DGGITQSPKYLFRKEGQNVTLSCEQNLNHDAMYWYRQDPGQGLRLIYYSQIVNDFQKGDIAEGYSVSREKKESFPLTVTSAQKNPTAFYLCASSTPTGSTGELFFGEGSRLTVL.

This chain uses TRBV25-1 with TRBJ1-2; 12 bases are a match to TRBD1. Germline CDR1 MGHDK, CDR2 SYGVNS. This CDR3 region has 14 residues. V lost 4 bases to trimming and J lost 4 bases; unmatched junction nucleotides: 1. In DNA form, the CDR3 reads TGTGCCAGCAGTGGGGGACAGGGGGCCTATGGCTACACCTTC. Residues: CASSGGQGAYGYTF.

The V gene is TRBV5-1, the J gene TRBJ1-1; D might be TRBD1 (6 bases). This CDR3 is 15 amino acids long. CDR1 is SGHRS, CDR2 YFSETQ, per germline. Trimming took 1 base from V and 4 from J, leaving 14 bases between them. Written as DNA, the CDR3 is TGCGCCAGCAGCTTGAGGGCAGGGGAGGGCACTGAAGCTTTCTTT. Amino acids: CASSLRAGEGTEAFF.

The CDR3: CASRPSTGLTEAFF. The CDR3 DNA follows: TGTGCCAGCAGACCATCGACAGGGCTTACTGAAGCTTTCTTT. The V call is TRBV6-5, the J call TRBJ1-1, with 7 nucleotides matching TRBD1. After removal of 6 bases from V and 5 bases from J, the junction contained 9 bases not matched to a gene. Per germline, CDR1 MNHEY and CDR2 SVGAGI. The CDR3 is 14 residues long.

In this sample, this clone turned up a few times. The CDR3, as DNA: TGCAGCGTTGAAGACAGGGGAAATTCTGGAAACACCATATATTTT. It codes for CSVEDRGNSGNTIYF. V is TRBV29-1 and J is TRBJ1-3, with D possibly TRBD1 on 6 matching bases. With 0 bases removed from V and 1 base from J, the gap between germline ends came to 10 bases. The CDR3 contains 15 residues. Germline lookup yields CDR1 SQVTM and CDR2 ANQGSEA.

The genes are TRBV6-5 and TRBJ1-6; D not resolved. CDR3 length: 12 amino acids. Between the trimmed V and J ends, which lost 8 bases and 6 bases, there was a span of 8 bases. The germline V gene encodes CDR1 MNHEY and CDR2 SVGAGI. CDR3 nucleotide sequence: TGTGCCAGCCGGCAGGCTAATTCACCCCTCCACTTT. Protein: CASRQANSPLHF.

The chain couples TRBV19 to TRBJ1-2; weak D call: TRBD1 (5 bases). Germline CDR1 LNHDA, CDR2 SQIVND (reference sequence). This CDR3 is 12 amino acids long. Trimming removed 1 base from V and 7 bases from J, with 7 bases in between. The DNA for the CDR3 is TGTGCCAGTAGTATAGGGGGCTTTGGCTACACCTTC. Protein sequence: CASSIGGFGYTF.

The genes are TRBV29-1 and TRBJ2-2, with D tentatively TRBD1 (6 bases). V was clipped by 7 bases and J by 4 bases, with 16 bases between them. The CDR3 has 14 amino acids. Per the germline V gene, CDR1 is SQVTM and CDR2 is ANQGSEA. CDR3 residues: CSAQGKDRTGELFF. In DNA, the CDR3 is TGCAGCGCTCAGGGGAAGGATCGCACCGGGGAGCTGTTTTTT.

The genes are TRBV29-1 and TRBJ1-4, with a tentative D call TRBD1 (5 bases). From germline, CDR1 is SQVTM and CDR2 ANQGSEA. Trimming took off 4 bases at V and 5 bases at J, with 11 bases between the two ends. This CDR3 has 13 residues. In DNA form, the CDR3 reads TGCAGCGTTGCTAGGGGTCCCAATGAAAAACTGTTTTTT. As protein: CSVARGPNEKLFF. Supplemented by reference TRBV29-1 and TRBJ1-4, the full variable domain reads SAVISQKPSRDICQRGTSLTIQCQVDSQVTMMFWYRQQPGQSLTLIATANQGSEATYESGFVIDKFPISRPNLTFSTLTVSNMSPEDSSIYLCSVARGPNEKLFFGSGTQLSVL.

The V gene is TRBV7-7, the J gene TRBJ2-3; possible D gene TRBD2, 6 bases. Germline CDR1 SSHAT, CDR2 FNYEAQ (reference sequence). The CDR3 spans 15 residues. Trimming took 4 bases from V and 7 from J, leaving 18 bases between them. DNA of the CDR3: TGTGCCAGCAGCTCCCTCCAAGACGGCGGGAATACGCAGTATTTT. This codes for CASSSLQDGGNTQYF.

The rearrangement uses TRBV6-5 and TRBJ1-6; 9 positions agree with TRBD1. The CDR3 runs 14 residues. Germline V gives CDR1 MNHEY, CDR2 SVGAGI. Trimming removed 7 bases from V and 9 bases from J; junction bases left unmatched: 7. The CDR3 loop reads CASTGGTGTSPLHF. The CDR3 bases are TGTGCCAGCACGGGAGGGACAGGGACTTCACCCCTCCACTTT.

The rearrangement joins TRBV29-1 to TRBJ2-5, with 9 bases that match TRBD1. The V gene's germline CDR1 is SQVTM and CDR2 ANQGSEA. Trimming took 2 bases from V and 5 from J; bases not matched to a gene: 9. The CDR3 spans 15 residues. For the CDR3, the DNA is TGCAGCGTTGAATTCAGACAGGGGGTACGGGAGACCCAGTACTTC. This translates into CSVEFRQGVRETQYF.

This clone has only one observation. The chain joins TRBV29-1 to TRBJ2-7; D is undetermined. CDR1 is SQVTM and CDR2 is ANQGSEA in the germline V gene. Trimming removed 6 bases from V and 0 bases from J, with 9 bases in between. The CDR3 is 12 amino acids. The CDR3 region has the DNA TGCAGCGTGGCAGGTTACTCCTACGAGCAGTACTTC. This translates into CSVAGYSYEQYF.

The chain carries TRBV6-5 and TRBJ2-7, with D possibly matching TRBD1 (6 bases). The CDR3 consists of 15 residues. With 7 bases removed from V and 0 bases from J, the gap between germline ends came to 16 bases. In germline, CDR1 is MNHEY, CDR2 SVGAGI. CDR3 nucleotide sequence: TGTGCCAGCAAACTAAATCAGGGGCCCTCCTACGAGCAGTACTTC. It specifies CASKLNQGPSYEQYF.

V and J are TRBV7-2 and TRBJ1-6; D remains ambiguous. V was cut by 5 bases and J by 3 bases, with 14 bases left in between. CDR1 and CDR2 (germline): SGHTA, FQGNSA. The CDR3 contains 16 residues. CDR3 sequence: CASSPGSPIYNSPLHF. Here the CDR3 DNA reads TGTGCCAGCAGCCCCGGTTCGCCAATCTATAATTCACCCCTCCACTTT.

This chain connects TRBV24-1 to TRBJ2-5; maybe TRBD2 (5 bases). Germline CDR1 and CDR2: KGHDR and SFDVKD. The V end lost 4 bases, the J end lost 11 bases, and 16 bases lay between the germline ends. CDR3 length: 13 amino acids. The CDR3 coding sequence is TGTGCCACCAGTGACCTACTAGGTAGTCGTCAGTACTTC. Translated, it gives CATSDLLGSRQYF.

V and J are TRBV2 and TRBJ1-5; D is undetermined. Trimming took off 6 bases at V and 3 bases at J, with 9 bases between the two ends. Per the germline V gene, CDR1 is SNHLY and CDR2 is FYNNEI. The CDR3 sequence is 13 residues long. CDR3 DNA sequence: TGTGCCAGCAGGTCGGACTTCAATCAGCCCCAGCATTTT. Encoded protein: CASRSDFNQPQHF.

The rearrangement links TRBV5-5 to TRBJ1-2; D not resolved. The CDR3 is 15 residues long. Deletions cut 4 bases from V and 0 bases from J, with 13 bases between. Germline CDR1 is SGHKS and CDR2 is YYEKEE (reference sequence). CDR3 in DNA: TGTGCCAGCAGCGCGGAAGGCGGGGCTAACTATGGCTACACCTTC. This sequence encodes CASSAEGGANYGYTF.

V usage is TRBV4-1 and J usage is TRBJ2-1, with 7 bases identical to TRBD1. CDR1 is MGHRA and CDR2 is YSYEKL in the germline V gene. V dropped 0 bases and J dropped 9; count of bases not matched to a gene: 2. The CDR3 spans 13 residues. The CDR3 region is CASSQEGGGEQFF. DNA for the CDR3: TGCGCCAGCAGCCAAGAAGGGGGCGGTGAGCAGTTCTTC.

As for this clone: Other nucleotide sequences in the sample specify the same CDR3. V and J are TRBV15 and TRBJ1-6, with 7 nucleotides matching TRBD1. The CDR3 sequence is 14 residues long. Germline V CDR1 and CDR2: LNHNV, YYDKDF (reference sequence). V lost 3 bases to trimming and J lost 4 bases; unmatched junction nucleotides: 0. The CDR3 loop is CATSRDRYNSPLHF. The CDR3 DNA follows: TGTGCCACCAGCAGGGACAGGTATAATTCACCCCTCCACTTT.